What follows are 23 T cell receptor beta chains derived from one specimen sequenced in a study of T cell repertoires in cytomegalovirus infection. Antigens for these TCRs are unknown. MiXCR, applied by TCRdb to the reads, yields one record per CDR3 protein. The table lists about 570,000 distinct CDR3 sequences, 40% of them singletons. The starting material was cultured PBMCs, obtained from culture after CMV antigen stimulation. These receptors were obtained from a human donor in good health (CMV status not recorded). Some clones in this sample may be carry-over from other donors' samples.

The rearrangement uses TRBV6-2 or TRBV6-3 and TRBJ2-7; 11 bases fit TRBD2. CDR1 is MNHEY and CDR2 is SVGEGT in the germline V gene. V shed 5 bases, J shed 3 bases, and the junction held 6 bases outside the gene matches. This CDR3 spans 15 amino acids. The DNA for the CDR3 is TGTGCCAGCAGTAAACACGGGACTAGCGGCTACGAGCAGTACTTC. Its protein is CASSKHGTSGYEQYF.

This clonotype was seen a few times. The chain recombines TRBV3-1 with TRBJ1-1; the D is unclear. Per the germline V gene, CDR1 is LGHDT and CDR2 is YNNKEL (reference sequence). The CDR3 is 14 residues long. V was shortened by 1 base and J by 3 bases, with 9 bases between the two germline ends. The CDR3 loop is CASSQGGFDTEAFF. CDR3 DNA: TGTGCCAGCAGCCAAGGAGGGTTTGACACTGAAGCTTTCTTT. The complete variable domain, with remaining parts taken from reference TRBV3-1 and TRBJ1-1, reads DTAVSQTPKYLVTQMGNDKSIKCEQNLGHDTMYWYKQDSKKFLKIMFSYNNKELIINETVPNRFSPKSPDKAHLNLHINSLELGDSAVYFCASSQGGFDTEAFFGQGTRLTVV.

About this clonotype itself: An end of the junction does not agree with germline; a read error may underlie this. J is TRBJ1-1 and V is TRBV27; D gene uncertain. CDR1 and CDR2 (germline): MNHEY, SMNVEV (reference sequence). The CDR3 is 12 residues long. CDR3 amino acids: CARRLGETEAFF. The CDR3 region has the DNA TGTGCCCGCAGACTTGGGGAGACTGAAGCTTTCTTT.

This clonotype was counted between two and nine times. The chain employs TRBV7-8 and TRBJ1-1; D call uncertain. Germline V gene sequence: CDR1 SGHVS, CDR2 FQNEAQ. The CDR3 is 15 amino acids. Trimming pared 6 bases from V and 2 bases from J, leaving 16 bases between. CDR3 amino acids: CASRGLRVGNTEAFF. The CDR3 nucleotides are TGTGCCAGCAGGGGGTTGAGGGTTGGAAACACTGAAGCTTTCTTT.

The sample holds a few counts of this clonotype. The CDR3 here is CASSEWWGQSRNEQFF. In DNA, the CDR3 is TGTGCCAGCAGTGAATGGTGGGGGCAGTCCAGAAATGAGCAGTTCTTC. The V and J genes are TRBV6-1 and TRBJ2-1; a possible D gene is TRBD1 (6 bases). This CDR3 spans 16 amino acids. Germline values: CDR1 MNHNS, CDR2 SASEGT. Trimming removed 2 bases at V and 7 bases at J, with 18 bases between.

The CDR3 sequence is CASSSRVGTGAVKETQYF. CDR3 DNA: TGTGCCAGCAGCTCCAGGGTGGGGACAGGGGCCGTCAAAGAGACCCAGTACTTC. The rearrangement uses TRBV5-5 and TRBJ2-5; 10 nucleotides line up with TRBD1. The germline V gene has CDR1 SGHKS and CDR2 YYEKEE (reference sequence). The CDR3 sequence is 18 residues long. V lost 3 bases, J lost 3 bases, and 14 bases stayed unmatched.

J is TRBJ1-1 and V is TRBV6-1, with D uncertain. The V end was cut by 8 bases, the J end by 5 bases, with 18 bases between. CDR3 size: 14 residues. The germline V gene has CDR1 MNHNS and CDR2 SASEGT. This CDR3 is CASPSVRNLTEAFF. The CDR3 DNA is TGTGCCAGCCCCAGTGTTCGTAATCTGACTGAAGCTTTCTTT.

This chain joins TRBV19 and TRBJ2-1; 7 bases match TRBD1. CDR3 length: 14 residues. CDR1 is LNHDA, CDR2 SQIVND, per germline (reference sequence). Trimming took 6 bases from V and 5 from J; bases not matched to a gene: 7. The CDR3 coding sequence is TGTGCCAGTAGCAGACAGGGTAGCCACAATGAGCAGTTCTTC. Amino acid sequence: CASSRQGSHNEQFF.

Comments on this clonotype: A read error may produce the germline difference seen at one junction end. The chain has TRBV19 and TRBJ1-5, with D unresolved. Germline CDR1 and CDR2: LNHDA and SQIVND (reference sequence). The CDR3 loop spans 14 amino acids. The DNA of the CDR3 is TGTGCCAGTGGTATCCGTGATAGCAATCAGCCCCAGCATTTT. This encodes CASGIRDSNQPQHF.

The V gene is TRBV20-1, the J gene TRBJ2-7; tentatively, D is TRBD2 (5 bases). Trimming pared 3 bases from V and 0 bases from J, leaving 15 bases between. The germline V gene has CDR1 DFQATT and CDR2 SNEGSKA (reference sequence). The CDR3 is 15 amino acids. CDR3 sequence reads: CSARAPWRASYEQYF. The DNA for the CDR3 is TGCAGTGCTAGGGCCCCTTGGCGGGCCTCCTACGAGCAGTACTTC.

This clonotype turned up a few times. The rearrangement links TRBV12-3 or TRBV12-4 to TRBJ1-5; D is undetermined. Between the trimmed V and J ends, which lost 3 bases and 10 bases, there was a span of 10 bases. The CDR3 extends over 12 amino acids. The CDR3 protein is CASSLRLFPQHF. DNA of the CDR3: TGTGCCAGCAGTTTGCGCCTTTTTCCCCAGCATTTT.

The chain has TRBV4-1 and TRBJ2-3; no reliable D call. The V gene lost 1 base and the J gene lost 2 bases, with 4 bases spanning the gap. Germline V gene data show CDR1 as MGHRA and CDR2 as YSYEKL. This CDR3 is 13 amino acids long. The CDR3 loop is CASSQVITDTQYF. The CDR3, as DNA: TGCGCCAGCAGCCAAGTCATCACAGATACGCAGTATTTT.

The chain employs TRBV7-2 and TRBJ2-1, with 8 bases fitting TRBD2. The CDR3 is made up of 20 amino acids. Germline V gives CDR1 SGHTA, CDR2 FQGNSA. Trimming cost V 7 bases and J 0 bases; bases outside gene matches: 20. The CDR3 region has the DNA TGTGCCAGCACTTATACCGGGTTCCGGGGGGGCCCTAGCTCCTACAATGAGCAGTTCTTC. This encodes CASTYTGFRGGPSSYNEQFF. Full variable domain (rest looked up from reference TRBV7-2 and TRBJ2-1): GAGVSQSPSNKVTEKGKDVELRCDPISGHTALYWYRQSLGQGLEFLIYFQGNSAPDKSGLPSDRFSAERTGGSVSTLTIQRTQQEDSAVYLCASTYTGFRGGPSSYNEQFFGPGTRLTVL.

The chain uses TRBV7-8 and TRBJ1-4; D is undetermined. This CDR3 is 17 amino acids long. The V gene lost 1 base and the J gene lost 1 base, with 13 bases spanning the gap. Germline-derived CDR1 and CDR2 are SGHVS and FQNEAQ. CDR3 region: CASSLDHHGKTNEKLFF. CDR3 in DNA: TGTGCCAGCAGCTTAGATCACCACGGAAAAACTAATGAAAAACTGTTTTTT.

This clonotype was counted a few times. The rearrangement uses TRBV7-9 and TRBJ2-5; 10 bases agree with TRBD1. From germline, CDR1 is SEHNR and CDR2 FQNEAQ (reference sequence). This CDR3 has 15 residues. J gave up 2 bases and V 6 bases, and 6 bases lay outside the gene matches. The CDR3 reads CASREGTGAQETQYF. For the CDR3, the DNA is TGTGCCAGCAGGGAGGGGACAGGGGCTCAAGAGACCCAGTACTTC.

CDR3 amino acids: CASSFAPGGNIQYF. The CDR3 DNA reads as TGTGCCAGCAGCTTTGCCCCGGGGGGGAACATTCAGTACTTC. The chain is built from TRBV7-2 and TRBJ2-4; 8 bases are shared with TRBD2. This CDR3 is built from 14 residues. The germline V gene encodes CDR1 SGHTA and CDR2 FQGNSA. V trimming: 3 bases; J trimming: 7 bases; junction bases outside the gene matches: 5.

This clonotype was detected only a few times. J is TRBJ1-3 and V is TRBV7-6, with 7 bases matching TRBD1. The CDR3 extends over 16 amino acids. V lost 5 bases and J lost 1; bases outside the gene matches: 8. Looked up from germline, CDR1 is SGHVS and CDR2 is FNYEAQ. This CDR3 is CASSAGVQGSGNTIYF. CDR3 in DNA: TGTGCCAGCAGCGCTGGCGTACAGGGGTCTGGAAACACCATATATTTT.

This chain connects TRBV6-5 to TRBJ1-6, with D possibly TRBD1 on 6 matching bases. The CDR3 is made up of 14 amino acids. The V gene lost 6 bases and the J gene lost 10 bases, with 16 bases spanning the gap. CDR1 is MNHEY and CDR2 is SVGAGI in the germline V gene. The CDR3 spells CASRDRLKRSPLHF. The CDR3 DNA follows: TGTGCCAGCAGAGACAGGTTAAAGAGATCACCCCTCCACTTT.

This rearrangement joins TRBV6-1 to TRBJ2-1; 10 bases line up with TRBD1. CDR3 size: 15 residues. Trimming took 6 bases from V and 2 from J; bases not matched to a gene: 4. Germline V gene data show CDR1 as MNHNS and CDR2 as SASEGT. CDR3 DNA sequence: TGTGCCAGCAGCTGGGGACAGGGGACCTACAATGAGCAGTTCTTC. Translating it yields CASSWGQGTYNEQFF.

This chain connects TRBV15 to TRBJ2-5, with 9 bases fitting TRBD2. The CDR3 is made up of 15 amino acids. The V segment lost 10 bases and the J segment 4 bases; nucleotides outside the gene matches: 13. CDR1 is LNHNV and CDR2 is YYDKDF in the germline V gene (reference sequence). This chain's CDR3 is CASHDQAGGTETQYF. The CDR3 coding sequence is TGTGCCAGTCACGATCAAGCGGGGGGAACAGAGACCCAGTACTTC.

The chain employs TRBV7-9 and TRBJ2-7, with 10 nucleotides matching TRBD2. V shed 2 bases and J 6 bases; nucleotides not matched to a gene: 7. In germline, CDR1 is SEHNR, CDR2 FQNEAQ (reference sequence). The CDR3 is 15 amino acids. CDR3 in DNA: TGTGCCAGCAGCTTATCGGAGCGGGAGGGCCGCGAGCAGTACTTC. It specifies CASSLSEREGREQYF. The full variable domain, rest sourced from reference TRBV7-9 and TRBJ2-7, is DTGVSQNPRHKITKRGQNVTFRCDPISEHNRLYWYRQTLGQGPEFLTYFQNEAQLEKSRLLSDRFSAERPKGSFSTLEIQRTEQGDSAMYLCASSLSEREGREQYFGPGTRLTVT.

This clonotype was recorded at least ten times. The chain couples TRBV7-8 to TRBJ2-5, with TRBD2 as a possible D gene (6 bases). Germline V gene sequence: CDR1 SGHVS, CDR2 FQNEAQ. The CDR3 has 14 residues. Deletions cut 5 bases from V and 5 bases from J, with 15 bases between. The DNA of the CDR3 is TGTGCCAGCAGCCTCGCGACTAGGACGGAGACCCAGTACTTC. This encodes CASSLATRTETQYF.

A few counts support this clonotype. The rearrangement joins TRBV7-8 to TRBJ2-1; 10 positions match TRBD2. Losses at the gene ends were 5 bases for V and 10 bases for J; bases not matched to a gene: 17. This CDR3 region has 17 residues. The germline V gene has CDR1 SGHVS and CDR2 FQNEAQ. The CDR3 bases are TGTGCCAGCAGCCAAATACTCACTAGCGGGAAAGGGTGGGAGCAGTTCTTC. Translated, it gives CASSQILTSGKGWEQFF.